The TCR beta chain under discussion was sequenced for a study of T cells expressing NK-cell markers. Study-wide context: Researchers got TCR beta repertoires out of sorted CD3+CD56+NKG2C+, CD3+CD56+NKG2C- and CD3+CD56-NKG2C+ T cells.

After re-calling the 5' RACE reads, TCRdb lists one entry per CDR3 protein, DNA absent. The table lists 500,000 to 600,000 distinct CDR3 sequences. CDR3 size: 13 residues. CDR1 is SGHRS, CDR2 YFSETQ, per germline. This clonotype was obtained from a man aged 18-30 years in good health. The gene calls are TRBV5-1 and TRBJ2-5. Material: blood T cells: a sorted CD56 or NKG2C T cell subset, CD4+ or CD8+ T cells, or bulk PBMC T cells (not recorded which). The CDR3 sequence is CASSLGEVETQYF.